Presented here are 17 T cell receptor beta chains from one specimen sequenced in a study of T cell changes during pregnancy in multiple sclerosis. TCRdb's copy holds only in-frame clones and misses some; the assay was immunoSEQ multiplex PCR. The repertoire has under 45,000 clones, roughly 90% of them found once; the top ten carry roughly 0.69%. This specimen consisted of CD4+ T cells from peripheral blood mononuclear cells, obtained in the first trimester of pregnancy. These TCRs come from a female donor with multiple sclerosis, enrolled in a pregnancy study.

The J gene is TRBJ2-1, the V gene TRBV28; 8 nucleotides align to TRBD2. Trimming took 6 bases from V and 1 from J; bases not matched to a gene: 5. CDR3 length: 15 residues. Looked up from germline, CDR1 is MDHEN and CDR2 is SYDVKM. The CDR3 here is CASRNGGGSYNEQFF. The CDR3 coding sequence is TGTGCCAGCAGAAACGGGGGGGGATCCTACAATGAGCAGTTCTTC.

V is TRBV6-1 and J is TRBJ2-7, with D perhaps matching TRBD2 (6 bases). Germline CDR1 reads MNHNS; CDR2 reads SASEGT. CDR3 size: 12 residues. The V and J ends lost 8 bases and 2 bases respectively, with 10 bases between them. CDR3 DNA sequence: TGTGCCAGCCTAGCGCCTACCTACGAGCAGTACTTC. Translating gives CASLAPTYEQYF.

This clone came up once. The chain has TRBV28 and TRBJ2-7, with a tentative D call TRBD1 (6 bases). Germline-derived CDR1 and CDR2 are MDHEN and SYDVKM. The V end lost 5 bases, the J end lost 3 bases, and 8 bases lay between the germline ends. This CDR3 is 12 amino acids long. CDR3 sequence reads: CASSRTVYEQYF. The CDR3 bases are TGTGCCAGCAGTCGGACAGTCTACGAGCAGTACTTC.

This chain uses TRBV27 with TRBJ2-5, with 13 bases identical to TRBD2. The junction had 8 bases not matched to a gene; V was cut back by 5 bases and J by 5 bases. Germline V gives CDR1 MNHEY, CDR2 SMNVEV (reference sequence). The CDR3 length is 16 residues. The CDR3, as DNA: TGTGCCAGCAGTCCACTCTCACTAGCGGGAGGGGAGACCCAGTACTTC. Translating it yields CASSPLSLAGGETQYF.

The chain combines TRBV30 with TRBJ1-5; the D gene is possibly TRBD1 (6 bases). Germline assignment: CDR1 GTSNPN and CDR2 SVGIG (reference sequence). V was clipped by 0 bases and J by 1 base, with 10 bases between them. The CDR3 covers 15 residues. The CDR3 spells CAWSVAGTSNQPQHF. CDR3 coding DNA: TGTGCCTGGAGTGTAGCCGGGACAAGCAATCAGCCCCAGCATTTT.

The rearrangement joins TRBV18 to TRBJ2-5; D gene uncertain. Germline CDR1 and CDR2: KGHSH and LQKENI. This CDR3 spans 14 amino acids. V dropped 3 bases and J dropped 2 bases, with 10 bases sitting between them. Written as DNA, the CDR3 is TGTGCCAGCTCACCGTCTGCGAATCAAGAGACCCAGTACTTC. Protein: CASSPSANQETQYF.

V usage is TRBV2 and J usage is TRBJ2-7, with 10 nucleotides matching TRBD1. The junction had 5 bases not matched to a gene; V was cut back by 4 bases and J by 2 bases. CDR3 length equals 15 residues. Germline V gene lookup returns CDR1 SNHLY and CDR2 FYNNEI. The CDR3 DNA reads as TGTGCCAGCAGTGCGGCGGGGACAGGGGCCTACGAGCAGTACTTC. This sequence encodes CASSAAGTGAYEQYF. Complete variable domain (other parts from reference TRBV2 and TRBJ2-7): EPEVTQTPSHQVTQMGQEVILRCVPISNHLYFYWYRQILGQKVEFLVSFYNNEISEKSEIFDDQFSVERPDGSNFTLKIRSTKLEDSAMYFCASSAAGTGAYEQYFGPGTRLTVT.

A single count supports this clone. J is TRBJ2-1 and V is TRBV9; 8 nucleotides match TRBD1. The V gene's germline CDR1 is SGDLS and CDR2 YYNGEE. This CDR3 region has 14 residues. With 0 bases clipped from V and 8 bases from J, the junction kept 4 bases outside the gene matches. The CDR3 protein is CASSVGPGGDEQFF. The CDR3 nucleotides are TGTGCCAGCAGCGTAGGTCCAGGGGGCGATGAGCAGTTCTTC.

The rearrangement links TRBV2 to TRBJ1-6, with D tentatively TRBD1 (6 bases). The germline CDR1 and CDR2 sequences are SNHLY and FYNNEI. V gave up 4 bases and J gave up 9 bases, with 13 bases separating them. This CDR3 is built from 14 residues. CDR3 residues: CASSAGAGSSPLHF. The CDR3 DNA is TGTGCCAGCAGTGCAGGGGCTGGGTCTTCACCCCTCCACTTT. The whole variable domain, remainder taken from reference TRBV2 and TRBJ1-6, is EPEVTQTPSHQVTQMGQEVILRCVPISNHLYFYWYRQILGQKVEFLVSFYNNEISEKSEIFDDQFSVERPDGSNFTLKIRSTKLEDSAMYFCASSAGAGSSPLHFGNGTRLTVT.

The rearrangement uses TRBV10-2 and TRBJ1-5; D is perhaps TRBD1 (6 bases). V gave up 2 bases and J gave up 6 bases, with 8 bases separating them. Germline loops: CDR1 WSHSY, CDR2 SAAADI. The CDR3 consists of 13 residues. The CDR3, as DNA: TGCGCCAGCAGTGAGGACAGGTTTCAGCCCCAGCATTTT. Translated, it gives CASSEDRFQPQHF.

The chain couples TRBV7-2 to TRBJ2-2, with 8 bases identical to TRBD2. Trimming removed 8 bases from V and 7 bases from J; junction bases left unmatched: 9. This CDR3 comprises 14 residues. The V gene's germline CDR1 is SGHTA and CDR2 FQGNSA. CDR3 in amino acids: CASPGGPGGGELFF. CDR3 sequence (DNA): TGTGCCAGCCCGGGAGGGCCTGGGGGCGGGGAGCTGTTTTTT.

This chain connects TRBV6-5 to TRBJ2-7; 10 bases are shared with TRBD1. From germline, CDR1 is MNHEY and CDR2 SVGAGI. J gave up 5 bases and V 4 bases, and 11 bases lay outside the gene matches. The CDR3 is made up of 16 amino acids. The CDR3 nucleotides read TGTGCCAGCAGTTCCTGGGGGGGGACAGGGGTGAACGAGCAGTACTTC. Translated, it gives CASSSWGGTGVNEQYF.

The chain links TRBV4-3 to TRBJ2-7; a weak D match, TRBD1 (6 bases). CDR1 is LGHNA and CDR2 is YSLEER in the germline V gene. The CDR3 totals 15 residues. Trimming took off 0 bases at V and 2 bases at J, with 11 bases between the two ends. The CDR3 sequence: CASSQETRGAYEQYF. The DNA of the CDR3 is TGCGCCAGCAGCCAAGAGACCAGGGGCGCCTACGAGCAGTACTTC.

In its sample, this clone was seen a few times. V usage is TRBV7-2 and J usage is TRBJ2-7, with 7 bases matching TRBD2. CDR3 length equals 16 residues. The V and J ends lost 1 base and 3 bases, in that order; junction bases with no gene match: 9. Germline loops: CDR1 SGHTA, CDR2 FQGNSA. In DNA form, the CDR3 reads TGTGCCAGCAGCTTAGAGGGGTCTAGCGGTTACTACGAGCAGTACTTC. Its translation is CASSLEGSSGYYEQYF.

The chain recombines TRBV19 with TRBJ2-7; D is perhaps TRBD2 (6 bases). CDR1 and CDR2 from the germline V gene are LNHDA and SQIVND (reference sequence). Trimming removed 4 bases at V and 2 bases at J, with 12 bases between. The CDR3 consists of 14 residues. CDR3 loop: CASSSPGLPYEQYF. The CDR3 DNA follows: TGTGCCAGTAGTAGCCCGGGACTGCCCTACGAGCAGTACTTC.

The chain couples TRBV11-2 to TRBJ2-7; 8 bases line up with TRBD2. CDR3 length: 17 residues. V shed 5 bases, J shed 4 bases, and the junction held 16 bases outside the gene matches. Per the germline V gene, CDR1 is SGHAT and CDR2 is FQNNGV. CDR3 nucleotide sequence: TGTGCCAGCAGCCCGGGAGGGGTGTGGGGCCCACTTTACGAGCAGTACTTC. It yields the protein CASSPGGVWGPLYEQYF.

The V call is TRBV19, the J call TRBJ2-1; D perhaps matches TRBD1 (6 bases). V was cut by 7 bases and J by 7 bases, with 14 bases left in between. The V gene's germline CDR1 is LNHDA and CDR2 SQIVND (reference sequence). The CDR3 spans 13 residues. In DNA form, the CDR3 reads TGTGCCAGTATCGGGACACCCACAAATGAGCAGTTCTTC. As protein: CASIGTPTNEQFF.